These T cell receptor beta chains were read from a single sample in a study of shared clonotypes between healthy human individuals. The assay was immunoSEQ multiplex PCR, and TCRdb's table has in-frame clones only and misses some. The data show more than 2,000,000 clones, over 85% seen once. Input material: naive CD4+ T cells from PBMCs. Receptor source: a man between 18 and 35 years old in good health. Some clones in this sample may be carry-over from other donors' samples. Each CDR3 is given with its conserved first and last residue. The D gene is left open where the match is weak. Clone size appears in some rows only: once, few, many, or a class for an expanded clone.

abundance	v_gene	j_gene	d_gene	CDR3nt	CDR3aa
NA	TRBV28	TRBJ2-7	NA	TGTGCCAGCAGTTTTTTGGTAGCCTCCTACGAGCAGTACTTC	CASSFLVASYEQYF
NA	TRBV5-4	TRBJ2-2	TRBD2	TGTGCCAGCAGCCCCCGGGCGGGAGGAGACACCGGGGAGCTGTTTTTT	CASSPRAGGDTGELFF
NA	TRBV30	TRBJ1-3	NA	TGTGCCTGGAGCCTCGGAAACACCATATATTTT	CAWSLGNTIYF
NA	TRBV27	TRBJ1-2	NA	TGTGCCAGCAGTTCGGCGGGGACGGAACACTATGGCTACACCTTC	CASSSAGTEHYGYTF
NA	TRBV5-8	TRBJ2-7	NA	TGTGCCAGCAGCGAGGCACTTTTTCACGACGACGAGCAGTACTTC	CASSEALFHDDEQYF
NA	TRBV9	TRBJ2-7	NA	TGTGCCAGCAGCGTAGCTCCGGCGGGGTCCTACGAGCAGTACTTC	CASSVAPAGSYEQYF
NA	TRBV7-9	TRBJ2-5	NA	TGTGCCAGCAGCTTAGCGCTCGAGACCCAGTACTTC	CASSLALETQYF
NA	TRBV9	TRBJ2-7	TRBD2	TGTGCCAGCAGCGTAGCGGAGGGAGGGCACCTCGAGCAGTACTTC	CASSVAEGGHLEQYF
NA	TRBV6-5	TRBJ1-2	NA	TGTGCCAGCAGTGCCGGACGCTATGGCTACACCTTC	CASSAGRYGYTF
NA	TRBV7-9	TRBJ2-2	TRBD2	TGTGCCAGCAGCCCCAAAAGCGGACTAGCGGAGACCGGGGAGCTGTTTTTT	CASSPKSGLAETGELFF
NA	TRBV29-1	TRBJ1-1	NA	TGCAGCGTTGAAGCTAAGGAGGCCTATGCTTTCTTT	CSVEAKEAYAFF
NA	TRBV28	TRBJ1-1	TRBD1	TGTGCCAGCAGTCAGACAGGGGGCCGGGTTGAAGCTTTCTTT	CASSQTGGRVEAFF
NA	TRBV25-1	TRBJ2-1	NA	TGTGCCAGCAAGGTCGCCTCCTACAATGAGCAGTTCTTC	CASKVASYNEQFF
NA	TRBV7-2	TRBJ1-1	TRBD1	TGTGCCAGCAGCTTCAGACAGGGGGGCACTGAAGCTTTCTTT	CASSFRQGGTEAFF
NA	TRBV18	TRBJ1-5	NA	TGTGCCAGCTCACCAGGCCCCCCGGGCAATCAGCCCCAGCATTTT	CASSPGPPGNQPQHF
NA	TRBV28	TRBJ2-3	TRBD2	TGTGCCAGCAGGGACTCTCTAGCGGGAGTGGGTACGCAGTATTTT	CASRDSLAGVGTQYF
NA	TRBV29-1	TRBJ2-5	TRBD1	TGCAGCGCCAGGGACAGGGGGGCACGGTCCCAGTACTTC	CSARDRGARSQYF
NA	TRBV4-3	TRBJ1-5	NA	TGCGCCAGCAGCCAAGGACACAATCAGCCCCAGCATTTT	CASSQGHNQPQHF
NA	TRBV5-4	TRBJ2-1	TRBD2	TGTGCCAGCAGCTTGAGCGGGACTAGCGGGATGAATGAGCAGTTCTTC	CASSLSGTSGMNEQFF
NA	TRBV19	TRBJ1-5	TRBD1	TGTGCAACCCGAGGGAGACAGGGATGGAGCAATCAGCCCCAGCATTTT	CATRGRQGWSNQPQHF
NA	TRBV5-4	TRBJ2-7	TRBD1	TGTGCCAGCACCCGACAGGGTCTCTACGAGCAGTACTTC	CASTRQGLYEQYF
NA	TRBV7-3	TRBJ1-1	TRBD1	TGTGCCAGCAGCTTAGACAGGGGTGCGCAAGCTTTCTTT	CASSLDRGAQAFF
NA	TRBV5-1	TRBJ2-4	NA	TGCGCCAGCAGCTTGGACGCGGGCGGAAACATTCAGTACTTC	CASSLDAGGNIQYF
NA	TRBV4-2	TRBJ1-5	NA	TGTGCCAGCAGCCCGGGAGTACATCAGCCCCAGCATTTT	CASSPGVHQPQHF
NA	TRBV7-9	TRBJ2-7	NA	TGTGCCAGCAGTTCAGTCAACAGGGCCGCCTCCTACGAGCAGTACTTC	CASSSVNRAASYEQYF
NA	TRBV6-1	TRBJ1-1	TRBD1	TGTGCCAGCAGAGGACAGGGGGCTAATCAGGCTTTCTTT	CASRGQGANQAFF
NA	TRBV18	TRBJ1-4	TRBD1	TGTGCCAGCTCCCAAGAGGGACAGCCTAATGAAAAACTGTTTTTT	CASSQEGQPNEKLFF
NA	TRBV6-5	TRBJ2-7	NA	TGTGCCAGCAGTTATTCGGGGGCCTTTAGCTCCTACGAGCAGTACTTC	CASSYSGAFSSYEQYF
NA	TRBV15	TRBJ2-2	NA	TGTGCCACCCGAGGGCGGGAGAACACCGGGGAGCTGTTTTTT	CATRGRENTGELFF
NA	TRBV2	TRBJ2-6	NA	TGTGCCGGACGGACGGGGTACTCTGGGGCCAACGTCCTGACTTTC	CAGRTGYSGANVLTF
NA	TRBV27	TRBJ1-1	NA	TGTGCCAGCAGTTTATCGGCCAGTGGCACTGAAGCTTTCTTT	CASSLSASGTEAFF
NA	TRBV18	TRBJ2-2	TRBD1	TGTGCCAGCTCACCAGGACAGGGGTACACCGGGGAGCTGTTTTTT	CASSPGQGYTGELFF
NA	TRBV5-1	TRBJ2-1	TRBD1	TGCGCCAGCAGCCCGGGACAGGGCACGTACAATGAGCAGTTCTTC	CASSPGQGTYNEQFF
NA	TRBV7-9	TRBJ2-5	NA	TGTGCCAGCAGTCCCATAGCCCAAGAGACCCAGTACTTC	CASSPIAQETQYF
NA	TRBV29-1	TRBJ2-1	TRBD2	TGCAGCGTTGAAGTATCAGCGGGGAGCAATGAGCAGTTCTTC	CSVEVSAGSNEQFF
NA	TRBV27	TRBJ2-5	NA	TGTGCCAGCGCTTGGCGAGGGCAAGAGACCCAGTACTTC	CASAWRGQETQYF
once	TRBV18	TRBJ2-1	TRBD1	TGTGCCAGCTCACTCGGGACAGGGAAAAATGAGCAGTTCTTC	CASSLGTGKNEQFF
NA	TRBV5-5	TRBJ2-5	TRBD1	TGTGCCAGCAGCTTCCGGTTGACAGGGCTGCGAGAGACCCAGTACTTC	CASSFRLTGLRETQYF
NA	TRBV10-2	TRBJ1-5	NA	TGCGCCAGCAGTGATTTTGGGGTCCGGAAACAGCCCCAGCATTTT	CASSDFGVRKQPQHF
NA	TRBV7-9	TRBJ2-1	TRBD2	TGTGCCAGCAGCACCTCCGTGGGACTAGCGGGAGCCCAGCAGTTCTTC	CASSTSVGLAGAQQFF
NA	TRBV4-2	TRBJ1-5	TRBD1	TGTGCCAGCAGCCAAGAAAGGGGGCGGAAGCCCCAGCATTTT	CASSQERGRKPQHF